This is a list of T cell receptor beta chains from one sample in a study of blood T cell repertoires in COVID-19. Assay used: immunoSEQ multiplex PCR; TCRdb lists only in-frame clones, some missing. The sample contains around 140,000 clones, about 75% of which appear only once. Specimen: PBMCs or T cells enriched from blood (not recorded which). The receptors were sampled from a woman aged 45-60 years who had recovered from COVID-19. CDR3s include the opening cysteine and the closing phenylalanine or tryptophan. A D gene is named only where the DNA matches it firmly. Clone sizes are given selectively: once, few, many, or a class where the clone is expanded.

TRBD1 TRBJ1-6 TRBV30 NA TGTGCCTCTGAGGACAGGGGGAGTTCACCCCTCCACTTT CASEDRGSSPLHF
TRBD2 TRBJ2-3 TRBV5-1 NA TGCGCCAGCAGCTTGCTAGCGGAAAGCACAGATACGCAGTATTTT CASSLLAESTDTQYF
NA TRBJ1-1 TRBV27 NA TGTGCCAGCATCTCCTCCCAGGGGAGGAACACTGAAGCTTTCTTT CASISSQGRNTEAFF
TRBD2 TRBJ2-1 TRBV19 NA TGTGCCAGTAGGTCACCGGGACTAGCGGCTTCGGGAGTCCGAAACAATGAGCAGTTCTTC CASRSPGLAASGVRNNEQFF
TRBD1 TRBJ2-1 TRBV13 NA TGTGCCAGCAGGCCCCCACAGGGGGAAACGGGTGAGCAGTTCTTC CASRPPQGETGEQFF
NA TRBJ2-1 TRBV7-9 NA TGTGCCAGCAGCTCGACTGAATACAATGAGCAGTTCTTC CASSSTEYNEQFF
NA TRBJ2-5 TRBV28 once TGTGCCAGCAGTTCTCCAGGTGCGGGGACGGATTACTTC CASSSPGAGTDYF
NA TRBJ1-2 TRBV10-3 NA TGTGCCATCAGTGACAACGGACAAAGAAGCTATGGCTACACCTTC CAISDNGQRSYGYTF
NA TRBJ2-2 TRBV19 NA TGTGCCACGAAGGGGGGGACGCTGTTTTTT CATKGGTLFF
TRBD1 TRBJ2-5 TRBV9 NA TGTGCCAGCAGTCAGGGGGCGTCGCCTTTGGAGACCCAGTACTTC CASSQGASPLETQYF
NA TRBJ2-1 TRBV5-1 NA TGCGCCAGTCTAGCCAGCTCCTACAATGAGCAGTTCTTC CASLASSYNEQFF
TRBD2 TRBJ2-7 TRBV4-1 NA TGCGCCAGCAGCCAAGGTAGGACTAGCGGGGATTACGAGCAGTACTTC CASSQGRTSGDYEQYF
TRBD1 TRBJ1-2 TRBV2 NA TGTGCCAGCAGTGTCCGAGACAGGGGGAACTATGGCTACACCTTC CASSVRDRGNYGYTF
NA TRBJ1-1 TRBV28 NA TGTGCCAGCAGTTTAGGCAGAAGAACTGAAGCTTTCTTT CASSLGRRTEAFF
TRBD2 TRBJ2-7 TRBV30 NA TGTGCCTGGAGTGTGGCTAGCGGGAGGGGATACGAGCAGTACTTC CAWSVASGRGYEQYF
NA TRBJ1-2 TRBV30 NA TGTGCCTGGAATCCAACGGGCAGGGCTGGGTATGGCTACACCTTC CAWNPTGRAGYGYTF
TRBD1 TRBJ2-7 TRBV5-6 NA TGTGCCAGCAGCTTCGGGACAGGCTCCTACGAGCAGTACTTC CASSFGTGSYEQYF
TRBD1 TRBJ2-7 TRBV5-1 NA TGCGCCAGCACCCGGGACAGTTCCCTCTACGAGCAGTACTTC CASTRDSSLYEQYF
TRBD2 TRBJ2-1 TRBV3-1/TRBV3-2 few TGTGCCAGCAGCCAAGATACGGGGGGTTACAATGAGCAGTTCTTC CASSQDTGGYNEQFF
NA TRBJ2-5 TRBV3-1/TRBV3-2 NA TGTGCCAGCAGCCACGCCGGACAGCCCGAGTCAGAGACCCAGTACTTC CASSHAGQPESETQYF
NA TRBJ1-1 TRBV19 NA TGTGCTTGCCAGGGGTCGGCGAACACTGAAGCTTTCTTT CACQGSANTEAFF
TRBD1 TRBJ1-2 TRBV19 NA TGTGCCAGTAGTGGAAACCGGGACAGGTCAGGGCGCTACACCTTC CASSGNRDRSGRYTF
NA TRBJ2-7 TRBV7-8 NA TGTGCCAGCAGTCTTTGGACAGATTCTATTACAGACTACGAGCAGTACTTC CASSLWTDSITDYEQYF
TRBD2 TRBJ2-7 TRBV27 NA TGTGCCAGCAGTTTGGCACTAGCGGGAGCGCATGAGCAGTACTTC CASSLALAGAHEQYF
TRBD1 TRBJ1-6 TRBV28 NA TGTGCCAGCAGTCTTCAACGGACAGGGATCTATAATTCACCCCTCCACTTT CASSLQRTGIYNSPLHF
TRBD2 TRBJ2-7 TRBV28 NA TGTGCCAGCAGTGCAACTAGCGGGCACCTCCCCTACGAGCAGTACTTC CASSATSGHLPYEQYF
TRBD1 TRBJ2-3 TRBV5-1 NA TGCGCCAGCAGCTTTGGCGGCCGGGACAGGGGAAGAGATACGCAGTATTTT CASSFGGRDRGRDTQYF
NA TRBJ1-1 TRBV12-3/TRBV12-4 NA TGTGCCAGCAGTTTCCGGGGAAACACTGAAGCTTTCTTT CASSFRGNTEAFF
NA TRBJ1-3 TRBV11-2 once TGTGCCAGCAGCTTACTCAGGGGAAGTGGAAACACCATATATTTT CASSLLRGSGNTIYF
TRBD1 TRBJ2-7 TRBV10-1 once TGCGCCAGCAGCGCCGGGACAGGGTTAGACGAGCAGTACTTC CASSAGTGLDEQYF
NA TRBJ1-6 TRBV27 NA TGTGCCAGCAGTTTATCTCCCGAGAATTCACCCCTCCACTTT CASSLSPENSPLHF
NA TRBJ2-1 TRBV5-8 NA TGTGCCAGCATTTTCCTGGGACTTGGATACAATGAGCAGTTCTTC CASIFLGLGYNEQFF
NA TRBJ2-3 TRBV7-9 few TGTGCCAGCAGCACGTGGGGGGCAGATACGCAGTATTTT CASSTWGADTQYF
NA TRBJ1-1 TRBV11-3 few TGTGCCAGCAGCCACCGGGCAGGGCCAATGAACACTGAAGCTTTCTTT CASSHRAGPMNTEAFF
NA TRBJ2-7 TRBV5-4 NA TGTGCCAGCAGCCCACAGGGGGGGGTGGTGGAGCAGTACTTC CASSPQGGVVEQYF
NA TRBJ1-4 TRBV18 NA TGTGCCAGCTCACCCGCGGCCAATGAAAAACTGTTTTTT CASSPAANEKLFF
TRBD1 TRBJ2-7 TRBV9 NA TGTGCCAGCAGCAGGGGGCCAGGCGAGCAGTACTTC CASSRGPGEQYF
TRBD2 TRBJ2-7 TRBV28 once TGTGCCAGCAGTTTACCCGTTGGGGGTGCGGGGACTAGAAAGGAACGTTACGAGCAGTACTTC CASSLPVGGAGTRKERYEQYF
NA TRBJ1-5 TRBV2 NA TGTGCCAGCAGAGACACGTATAGCAATCAGCCCCAGCATTTT CASRDTYSNQPQHF
TRBD2 TRBJ2-1 TRBV5-1 NA TGCGCCAGCAGCGGGGTGCCTAGCGGGAGTGGGCGCTCCTACAATGAGCAGTTCTTC CASSGVPSGSGRSYNEQFF
TRBD1 TRBJ2-3 TRBV12-5 NA TGTGCTAGTGACGACAGGGGTGGTCCAGATACGCAGTATTTT CASDDRGGPDTQYF
TRBD2 TRBJ2-3 TRBV7-3 NA TGTGCCAGCAGCTGGGGCGGGAGGGCCACAGATACGCAGTATTTT CASSWGGRATDTQYF
TRBD1 TRBJ1-6 TRBV7-8 few TGTGCCAGCAGCTTACTCAGGGGGCGTAATTCACCCCTCCACTTT CASSLLRGRNSPLHF
TRBD1 TRBJ2-2 TRBV2 NA TGTGCCAGCAGTCGACGGGGAGACAGGGGGACCGGGGAGCTGTTTTTT CASSRRGDRGTGELFF
TRBD1 TRBJ1-6 TRBV19 NA TGTGCCAGTAGTTGGGGGGACAGGGGGCCAGGTTCACCCCTCCACTTT CASSWGDRGPGSPLHF
NA TRBJ2-3 TRBV5-1 once TGCGCCAGCAGCTTGGAGGGGCCAAGCACAGATACGCAGTATTTT CASSLEGPSTDTQYF
TRBD1 TRBJ2-2 TRBV28 NA TGTGCCACAACAGGGGGCCGAATTAACACCGGGGAGCTGTTTTTT CATTGGRINTGELFF
NA TRBJ2-1 TRBV3-1/TRBV3-2 NA TGTGCCAGCAGCCTCCCTAGTAGTGAGCAGTTCTTC CASSLPSSEQFF
TRBD2 TRBJ2-1 TRBV29-1 NA TGCAGCGTAGATAGCGGGGGGCTTCACAATGAGCAGTTCTTC CSVDSGGLHNEQFF
NA TRBJ1-2 TRBV27 NA TGTGCCAGCAGTTACGACAAACACTATGGCTACACCTTC CASSYDKHYGYTF
NA TRBJ2-2 TRBV5-6 few TGTGCCAGCAGCTTGTTCGAACGGGACACCGGGGAGCTGTTTTTT CASSLFERDTGELFF
TRBD1 TRBJ1-1 TRBV5-1 NA TGCGCCAGCAGCTCAGGGGGCGGAAAAACTGAAGCTTTCTTT CASSSGGGKTEAFF
TRBD1 TRBJ1-2 TRBV3-1/TRBV3-2 NA TGTGCCAGCAGCCAAGTTGGTTGGGACAGGGTGAACTATGGCTACACCTTC CASSQVGWDRVNYGYTF